These T cell receptor beta chains were read from a single sample in a study of CD8 T cells in ankylosing spondylitis. TCRdb processed the 5' RACE reads anew with MiXCR; each CDR3 protein has one entry. The sample records 350,000 or so distinct CDR3 sequences, roughly 14% being singletons. The sequencing sample was made of blood, either unsorted or a sorted T cell fraction (not recorded which). These receptors originate from a male donor with ankylosing spondylitis or in good health (not recorded which). The CDR3 runs from the conserved cysteine through the conserved F or W.

J: TRBJ1-6
V: TRBV3-1
CDR3: CASSQLADSPLHF

J: TRBJ1-5
V: TRBV12-3/TRBV12-4
CDR3: CASRGTGIVQPQHF

J: TRBJ2-6
V: TRBV6-5
CDR3: CASSSGVSGANVLTF

J: TRBJ2-5
V: TRBV11-2
CDR3: CASSSLSGRVETQYF

J: TRBJ1-1
V: TRBV12-3/TRBV12-4
CDR3: CASSPKVSNTEAFF

J: TRBJ2-5
V: TRBV20-1
CDR3: CSARGQGWQETQYF

J: TRBJ1-2
V: TRBV2
CDR3: CASDKSVGTPYGYTF

J: TRBJ1-5
V: TRBV6-6
CDR3: CASRYSNQPQHF

J: TRBJ2-2
V: TRBV4-1
CDR3: CASSQDNTMGQYTGELFF

J: TRBJ2-1
V: TRBV11-2
CDR3: CASSLDRPRDNEQFF

J: TRBJ1-2
V: TRBV7-9
CDR3: CASSFNTRADHGYTF

J: TRBJ1-1
V: TRBV12-3/TRBV12-4
CDR3: CASSPVRGAEAFF

J: TRBJ1-2
V: TRBV20-1
CDR3: CSAPTGTYGYTF

J: TRBJ2-1
V: TRBV10-3
CDR3: CATLQTGSEQFF

J: TRBJ2-5
V: TRBV7-2
CDR3: CASSLDGGRETQYF

J: TRBJ2-1
V: TRBV4-1
CDR3: CASSQDSASNEQFF

J: TRBJ2-1
V: TRBV5-1
CDR3: CASSPGTGVGHEQFF

J: TRBJ2-3
V: TRBV5-1
CDR3: CASNQGGVATDTQYF

J: TRBJ2-7
V: TRBV30
CDR3: CAWSRGGPPTYEQYF

J: TRBJ2-7
V: TRBV29-1
CDR3: CSVRDPALYEQYF

J: TRBJ2-5
V: TRBV7-2
CDR3: CASSLVRASGGETQYF

J: TRBJ1-5
V: TRBV20-1
CDR3: CSASRLDNQPQHF

J: TRBJ1-5
V: TRBV5-1
CDR3: CASRPGTGVGQPQHF

J: TRBJ2-3
V: TRBV5-1
CDR3: CASRGTGTGVADTQYF

J: TRBJ2-2
V: TRBV12-3/TRBV12-4
CDR3: CASSFWGLVNTGELFF

J: TRBJ2-2
V: TRBV20-1
CDR3: CSARPMNTGELFF

J: TRBJ2-7
V: TRBV19
CDR3: CASSILAGGDEQYF

J: TRBJ2-7
V: TRBV4-1
CDR3: CASSQSPGNHEQYF

J: TRBJ2-5
V: TRBV4-2
CDR3: CASSQDGRILQETQYF

J: TRBJ2-7
V: TRBV9
CDR3: CASSVNAGSYEQYF

J: TRBJ2-3
V: TRBV7-6
CDR3: CASSLGTGDRDTQYF

J: TRBJ2-7
V: TRBV5-1
CDR3: CASSLTSDEQYF

J: TRBJ1-5
V: TRBV12-3/TRBV12-4
CDR3: CASSSPPQPQHF

J: TRBJ1-1
V: TRBV5-1
CDR3: CASSFLGQGEAFF

J: TRBJ1-1
V: TRBV20-1
CDR3: CSKRTGNTEAFF